This TCR beta chain was sequenced in a study of pediatric ulcerative colitis. This CDR3 region has 15 residues. The V gene end was trimmed by 3 bases and the J gene end by 4 bases; junction bases not matched to a gene: 4. Germline CDR1 and CDR2: MDHEN and SYDVKM. TCRdb's copy holds only in-frame clones and misses some; the assay was immunoSEQ multiplex PCR. The sample contains roughly 37,000 clones, approximately 82% of which appear only once. The chain recombines TRBV28 with TRBJ1-4, with 8 bases matching TRBD1. Sequencing used blood. The sequence derives from a girl aged 10-17 years with moderate ulcerative colitis. The CDR3: CASSLDRVVNEKLFF. The CDR3 coding sequence is TGTGCCAGCAGTTTGGACAGGGTGGTTAATGAAAAACTGTTTTTT. The full variable domain, with the rest looked up from reference TRBV28 and TRBJ1-4, is DVKVTQSSRYLVKRTGEKVFLECVQDMDHENMFWYRQDPGLGLRLIYFSYDVKMKEKGDIPEGYSVSREKKERFSLILESASTNQTSMYLCASSLDRVVNEKLFFGSGTQLSVL.